This T cell receptor beta chain was sequenced in a study of T-cell reconstitution after alpha-beta-depleted transplantation in children. TCRbeta library preparation incorporated unique molecular identifiers. MiXCR, run by TCRdb on the PCR reads, gives a single entry per CDR3 protein. The table shows 500,000 to 750,000 distinct CDR3 sequences, with 10% to 15% occurring only once. Of note for this clonotype: Its target is not known.

Germline V gives CDR1 DFQATT, CDR2 SNEGSKA (reference sequence). The CDR3 covers 15 residues. J lost 4 bases, V lost 6 bases, and 9 bases had no gene match. Whole-study results and caveats: Elevated TCRbeta diversity at day 60 was traced, in some patients, to surviving recipient T cells and thymic progenitors. Counts and diversity of T cells one year after transplant came mostly from newly produced T cells. Reportedly, only several hundred clones from non-depleted graft cells drove alpha-beta T-cell counts at about two months.

The receptor comes from a male patient aged 10 to 17 who had a stem cell transplant for acute myeloid leukemia, so the T cells may come from the graft donor. The sample consisted of PBMCs, mostly from graft donor cells, taken 360 days after TCRalphabeta/CD19-depleted stem cell transplant. The rearrangement joins TRBV20-1 to TRBJ2-1, with 10 bases lining up with TRBD1. This CDR3 reads CSATGTGDLYNEQFF. The DNA of the CDR3 is TGCAGTGCCACCGGGACAGGGGACCTTTACAATGAGCAGTTCTTC.